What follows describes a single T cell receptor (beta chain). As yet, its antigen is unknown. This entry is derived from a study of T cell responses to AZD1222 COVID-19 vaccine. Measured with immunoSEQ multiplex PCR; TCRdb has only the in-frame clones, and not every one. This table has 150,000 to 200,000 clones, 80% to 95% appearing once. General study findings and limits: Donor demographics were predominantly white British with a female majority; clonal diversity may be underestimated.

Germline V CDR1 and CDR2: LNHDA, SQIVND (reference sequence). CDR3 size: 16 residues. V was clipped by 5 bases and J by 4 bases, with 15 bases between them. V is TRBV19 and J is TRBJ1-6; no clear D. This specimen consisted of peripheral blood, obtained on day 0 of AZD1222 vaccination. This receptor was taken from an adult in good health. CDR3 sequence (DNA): TGTGCCAGTAGTCCCCGCGGGGAGACATATAATTCACCCCTCCACTTT. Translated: CASSPRGETYNSPLHF.